These 24 T cell receptor beta chains originate from one sample sequenced in a study of T cells in Graves' hyperthyroidism and ophthalmopathy. The investigators amplified TCR beta CDR3 regions from RNA transcripts. First-round RT-PCR of the TCR CDR3 relied on the HTBI primer set. TCRdb analysed the multiplex PCR reads with MiXCR anew, one entry per CDR3 protein. The table records around 800,000 distinct CDR3 sequences, 38% of them present only once. The sample was blood. These receptors were collected from a man aged 18-30 years with Graves' hyperthyroidism.

This chain uses TRBV25-1 with TRBJ1-4; D remains ambiguous. The CDR3 is 14 residues long. Trimming shortened V by 8 bases and J by 3 bases, and 13 bases separated the two germline ends. The germline V gene encodes CDR1 MGHDK and CDR2 SYGVNS. The CDR3 is CASSPRESNEKLFF. As DNA, the CDR3 is TGTGCCAGCTCACCGAGGGAGTCTAATGAAAAACTGTTTTTT. Full variable domain (outside the CDR3, taken from reference TRBV25-1 and TRBJ1-4): EADIYQTPRYLVIGTGKKITLECSQTMGHDKMYWYQQDPGMELHLIHYSYGVNSTEKGDLSSESTVSRIRTEHFPLTLESARPSHTSQYLCASSPRESNEKLFFGSGTQLSVL.

This clonotype was counted many times. The V gene is TRBV10-3, the J gene TRBJ1-1; TRBD1 matches 9 bases. The CDR3 has 13 amino acids. Trimming cost V 3 bases and J 11 bases; bases outside gene matches: 7. Germline assignment: CDR1 ENHRY and CDR2 SYGVKD. The CDR3, as DNA: TGTGCCATCAGTGAAAGACAGGGGGAGGTTGCTTTCTTT. Protein: CAISERQGEVAFF.

The rearrangement joins TRBV9 to TRBJ1-1; TRBD1 matches 7 bases. Germline loops: CDR1 SGDLS, CDR2 YYNGEE. The length of the CDR3 is 15 residues. Unmatched junction bases numbered 12, after V lost 4 bases and J lost 6 bases. This chain's CDR3 is CASSPPDRTRAEAFF. The CDR3 DNA reads as TGTGCCAGCAGCCCGCCGGACAGGACTAGAGCTGAAGCTTTCTTT.

This clonotype was observed a handful of times. The genes are TRBV9 and TRBJ2-7; 8 nucleotides agree with TRBD2. CDR3 length: 15 amino acids. CDR1 SGDLS and CDR2 YYNGEE come from the germline V gene. Germline trimming cut 0 bases from V and 5 bases from J; bases unmatched to any gene: 7. CDR3 in amino acids: CASSVAGGGVDEQYF. The DNA for the CDR3 is TGTGCCAGCAGCGTAGCGGGAGGGGGAGTAGACGAGCAGTACTTC.

The table lists this clonotype with many counts. The chain joins TRBV7-3 to TRBJ2-2; D gene uncertain. V lost 4 bases, J lost 0 bases, and 15 bases lay in between. Germline loops: CDR1 SGHTA, CDR2 FQGTGA. The length of the CDR3 is 17 residues. In DNA form, the CDR3 reads TGTGCCAGCAGCTCTTCACAGATCTCGCCGAACACCGGGGAGCTGTTTTTT. Translating it yields CASSSSQISPNTGELFF.

With regard to this clonotype: The junction departs from the called germline gene at one end, perhaps through a read error. The J gene is TRBJ1-1, the V gene TRBV9, with TRBD1 identical over 9 bases. The CDR3 loop spans 15 amino acids. CDR1 SGDLS and CDR2 YYNGEE come from the germline V gene. CDR3 in amino acids: CASSGNRGPGTEAYF. The CDR3 region has the DNA TGTGCCAGCAGCGGGAACAGGGGGCCAGGGACTGAAGCTTACTTT. The full variable domain, completed using reference TRBV9 and TRBJ1-1, is DSGVTQTPKHLITATGQRVTLRCSPRSGDLSVYWYQQSLDQGLQFLIQYYNGEERAKGNILERFSAQQFPDLHSELNLSSLELGDSALYFCASSGNRGPGTEAYFGQGTRLTVV.

V and J are TRBV29-1 and TRBJ2-7, with TRBD1 matching 9 bases. Losses at the gene ends were 8 bases for V and 0 bases for J; bases not matched to a gene: 5. The CDR3 covers 13 residues. CDR1 is SQVTM and CDR2 is ANQGSEA in the germline V gene. The CDR3 sequence: CSRGQGVSYEQYF. Written as DNA, the CDR3 is TGCAGCCGGGGACAGGGCGTCTCCTACGAGCAGTACTTC.

The V and J genes are TRBV29-1 and TRBJ1-5; D not resolved. This CDR3 spans 12 amino acids. Trimming took off 7 bases at V and 7 bases at J, with 14 bases between the two ends. The germline gives CDR1 SQVTM, CDR2 ANQGSEA. The CDR3 coding sequence is TGCAGCGATTCAGAGGAGGACCAGCCCCAGCATTTT. This sequence encodes CSDSEEDQPQHF.

The J gene is TRBJ2-2, the V gene TRBV20-1; 12 bases map to TRBD2. Germline V gene data show CDR1 as DFQATT and CDR2 as SNEGSKA (reference sequence). This CDR3 comprises 15 residues. V dropped 6 bases and J dropped 5; count of bases not matched to a gene: 7. The CDR3 loop reads CSALTSGSGTGELFF. CDR3 sequence (DNA): TGCAGTGCCCTGACTAGCGGGAGTGGGACCGGGGAGCTGTTTTTT.

Regarding this clonotype: This may arise from a read error, as a much more abundant clone is one base away. The chain employs TRBV10-3 and TRBJ2-2; D possibly matches TRBD1 or TRBD2 (5 bases each). Germline CDR1 is ENHRY and CDR2 is SYGVKD. CDR3 length equals 15 residues. V dropped 4 bases and J dropped 4 bases, with 13 bases sitting between them. The CDR3 region is CAISVRGASTGELFF. CDR3 bases: TGTGCCATCAGTGTTCGGGGCGCGAGCACCGGGGAGCTGTTTTTT.

This clonotype appeared once. V gene TRBV7-2 combines with J gene TRBJ2-5, with 8 bases matching TRBD1. V dropped 3 bases and J dropped 5; count of bases not matched to a gene: 11. This CDR3 region has 16 residues. Germline-derived CDR1 and CDR2 are SGHTA and FQGNSA. CDR3 sequence (DNA): TGTGCCAGCAGCTTGCGCGACAGGGGCCGCCGGGAGACCCAGTACTTC. It codes for CASSLRDRGRRETQYF.

The sample holds one count of this clonotype. A much larger clone sits a single nucleotide away, making a read error possible. This chain joins TRBV20-1 and TRBJ1-1; TRBD1 might be the D (5 bases). The V gene's germline CDR1 is DFQATT and CDR2 SNEGSKA (reference sequence). The CDR3 is made up of 13 amino acids. Trimming shortened V by 5 bases and J by 1 base, and 11 bases separated the two germline ends. Here the CDR3 reads CSAPGDENTEAFF. In DNA form, the CDR3 reads TGCAGTGCTCCGGGGGATGAGAACACTGAAGCTTTCTTT.

The V call is TRBV20-1, the J call TRBJ1-1; 7 bases align to TRBD1. V dropped 0 bases and J dropped 1; count of bases not matched to a gene: 5. The CDR3 extends over 15 amino acids. CDR1 and CDR2 (germline): DFQATT, SNEGSKA (reference sequence). CDR3 DNA: TGCAGTGCTAGAGATCCAGGGGGAACGAACACTGAAGCTTTCTTT. It is translated as CSARDPGGTNTEAFF.

The rearrangement joins TRBV2 to TRBJ2-2; possibly TRBD2 for D (5 bases). The V end lost 3 bases, the J end lost 6 bases, and 23 bases lay between the germline ends. The CDR3 has 18 residues. The germline gives CDR1 SNHLY, CDR2 FYNNEI. CDR3 amino acids: CASSDRRTGDPGAGELFF. The CDR3 nucleotides are TGTGCCAGCAGTGACAGGAGGACCGGGGATCCTGGTGCCGGGGAGCTGTTTTTT.

CDR3 amino acids: CATSREMRDRAQHF. CDR3 in DNA: TGTGCCACCAGCAGAGAAATGCGGGACAGAGCCCAGCATTTT. J is TRBJ1-5 and V is TRBV15; 7 nucleotides match TRBD1. V gave up 0 bases and J gave up 11 bases; unmatched junction bases: 7. CDR3 size: 14 residues. Germline V CDR1 and CDR2: LNHNV, YYDKDF (reference sequence).

This clonotype was observed once. The rearrangement joins TRBV10-3 to TRBJ1-2, with unresolved D. The germline V gene has CDR1 ENHRY and CDR2 SYGVKD. The V gene lost 3 bases and the J gene lost 4 bases, with 9 bases spanning the gap. This CDR3 region has 13 residues. Written as DNA, the CDR3 is TGTGCCATCAGTGATAATGACGGCTATGGCTACACCTTC. Encoded protein: CAISDNDGYGYTF.

CDR3 sequence reads: CASSLQGESEAFF. CDR3 DNA sequence: TGTGCCAGCAGCTTACAGGGAGAATCTGAAGCTTTCTTT. This chain joins TRBV7-9 and TRBJ1-1, with a tentative D call TRBD1 (5 bases). Trimming removed 2 bases at V and 6 bases at J, with 10 bases between. CDR1 is SEHNR, CDR2 FQNEAQ, per germline (reference sequence). This CDR3 is built from 13 residues.

A remark on this clonotype: An end of the junction does not agree with germline; a read error may underlie this. This chain connects TRBV9 to TRBJ1-4, with D maybe TRBD1 (6 bases). CDR1 SGDLS and CDR2 YYNGEE come from the germline V gene. The CDR3 has 17 amino acids. The CDR3, as DNA: TGTGCCAGCAGCGTAGAGGGCCGGCAGGGGATTAATGCAAAACTGTTTTTT. Residues: CASSVEGRQGINAKLFF.

This clonotype appeared many times. The chain recombines TRBV19 with TRBJ1-5; 7 bases are shared with TRBD1. The CDR3 totals 15 residues. The V segment lost 7 bases and the J segment 4 bases; nucleotides outside the gene matches: 10. CDR1 and CDR2 from the germline V gene are LNHDA and SQIVND (reference sequence). CDR3 sequence: CASMGGGDGNQPQHF. For the CDR3, the DNA is TGTGCCAGTATGGGAGGGGGCGATGGGAATCAGCCCCAGCATTTT.

The CDR3 loop reads CASSLSNPAINEKLFF. As DNA, the CDR3 is TGTGCCAGCAGTCTCTCAAACCCAGCCATTAATGAAAAACTGTTTTTT. The chain is built from TRBV7-9 and TRBJ1-4; D is undetermined. Trimming took 6 bases from V and 4 from J, leaving 18 bases between them. There are 16 residues in the CDR3. Germline CDR1 and CDR2: SEHNR and FQNEAQ (reference sequence).

This clonotype was recorded once. The conserved closing phenylalanine or tryptophan is absent in this CDR3, likely reflecting a read error. Because the CDR3's place on the DNA is in doubt, the DNA is left out and the CDR3 is given as listed by TCRdb. The chain couples TRBV29-1 to TRBJ1-1. The germline CDR1 and CDR2 sequences are SQVTM and ANQGSEA. The CDR3 has 12 amino acids, counting both end residues. CDR3 sequence: CSVEGGNTEAFL.

On this clonotype: Being one base from a much bigger clone, this may be a read error. This chain uses TRBV15 with TRBJ2-7; TRBD2 might be the D (5 bases). The germline CDR1 and CDR2 sequences are LNHNV and YYDKDF (reference sequence). Trimming took 3 bases from V and 3 from J, leaving 12 bases between them. This CDR3 is built from 14 residues. This CDR3 reads CATSSIAEDYEQYF. The DNA for the CDR3 is TGTGCCACCAGCAGTATCGCGGAGGACTACGAGCAGTACTTC.

This clonotype was found a few times. This chain joins TRBV12-3 or TRBV12-4 and TRBJ1-1; unclear D gene. CDR3 size: 15 residues. The V and J ends lost 4 bases and 1 base respectively, with 13 bases between them. The CDR3 loop reads CASSWLGGPNTEAFF. In DNA form, the CDR3 reads TGTGCCAGCAGTTGGCTCGGAGGGCCGAACACTGAAGCTTTCTTT.

Here the CDR3 reads CASTITAGAYGPQHF. DNA of the CDR3: TGTGCCAGCACCATAACGGCAGGGGCCTATGGGCCCCAGCATTTT. The V gene is TRBV6-5, the J gene TRBJ1-5; the D gene is possibly TRBD1 (6 bases). The CDR3 totals 15 residues. CDR1 and CDR2 (germline): MNHEY, SVGAGI. The V end lost 7 bases, the J end lost 9 bases, and 22 bases lay between the germline ends.